The 24 T cell receptor beta chains below all came from one sample that was sequenced in a study of shared clonotypes between healthy human individuals. Only in-frame clones appear in the TCRdb table, and some are missing; sequencing was by immunoSEQ multiplex PCR. Among around 88,000 clones listed, about two thirds were seen once. Sample: memory CD8+ T cells sorted from blood. Stated subset: CD45RO+ cells pooled with CCR7-negative TemRA cells. The receptors were gathered from a young man in good health.

This clone was counted a single time. The chain employs TRBV11-3 and TRBJ2-2; D is undetermined. Trimming took 2 bases from V and 6 from J, leaving 7 bases between them. Germline V gene sequence: CDR1 SGHNT, CDR2 YENEEA. This CDR3 spans 13 amino acids. In DNA form, the CDR3 reads TGTGCCAGCAGCTTATTGAGTCCCGGGGAGCTGTTTTTT. This codes for CASSLLSPGELFF.

V and J are TRBV4-3 and TRBJ2-1; 9 bases are shared with TRBD2. Germline assignment: CDR1 LGHNA and CDR2 YSLEER. The CDR3 sequence is 17 residues long. The V and J ends lost 1 base and 8 bases, in that order; junction bases with no gene match: 12. The CDR3 DNA reads TGCGCCAGCAGCCAAGTAGGGTTGGGTAGCGGGAGTGATGAGCAGTTCTTC. Its translation: CASSQVGLGSGSDEQFF.

The gene calls are TRBV5-4 and TRBJ2-7, with D possibly TRBD2 on 6 matching bases. With 7 bases removed from V and 3 bases from J, the gap between germline ends came to 11 bases. CDR1 and CDR2 from the germline V gene are SGHNT and YYREEE (reference sequence). CDR3 size: 12 residues. The CDR3 loop is CASGNSGYEQYF. The DNA of the CDR3 is TGTGCCAGCGGGAATAGCGGCTACGAGCAGTACTTC.

The chain is built from TRBV28 and TRBJ1-1; D unclear. The germline V gene encodes CDR1 MDHEN and CDR2 SYDVKM. Trimming shortened V by 2 bases and J by 2 bases, and 6 bases separated the two germline ends. CDR3 size: 13 residues. The CDR3 bases are TGTGCCAGCAGTTTAATCGGTAACACTGAAGCTTTCTTT. Amino acids: CASSLIGNTEAFF.

The rearrangement uses TRBV19 and TRBJ2-3, with TRBD1 as a possible D gene (6 bases). Germline loops: CDR1 LNHDA, CDR2 SQIVND (reference sequence). Trimming pared 5 bases from V and 6 bases from J, leaving 18 bases between. The CDR3 has 15 residues. CDR3 amino acids: CASSFLPGGGDTQYF. The CDR3 DNA sequence: TGTGCCAGTAGTTTTCTACCTGGGGGCGGGGATACGCAGTATTTT.

Regarding this clone: Other nucleotide sequences in the sample specify the same CDR3. The chain is built from TRBV30 and TRBJ2-6; no clear D gene. The V gene lost 2 bases and the J gene lost 0 bases, with 5 bases spanning the gap. The CDR3 extends over 14 amino acids. Germline V lookup: CDR1 GTSNPN, CDR2 SVGIG (reference sequence). CDR3: CAWSLDSGANVLTF. In DNA, the CDR3 is TGTGCCTGGAGTCTGGACTCTGGGGCCAACGTCCTGACTTTC.

To note about this clone: One base away lies a much larger clone, so this may be a sequencing read error. This sample also contains other DNA sequences that code for the same CDR3. This chain joins TRBV10-3 and TRBJ2-7; 9 bases align to TRBD2. CDR1 ENHRY and CDR2 SYGVKD come from the germline V gene. The CDR3 covers 15 residues. V lost 4 bases and J lost 5; bases outside the gene matches: 9. The CDR3 DNA sequence: TGTGCCATCAGTGGCCTCGGGCGGGGGGGGGACGAGCAGTACTTC. It translates to CAISGLGRGGDEQYF.

The chain is built from TRBV9 and TRBJ1-3; D may be TRBD1 (6 bases). This CDR3 is built from 14 residues. Germline assignment: CDR1 SGDLS and CDR2 YYNGEE. V was shortened by 3 bases and J by 2 bases, with 9 bases between the two germline ends. CDR3 coding DNA: TGTGCCAGCAGCGGACGGACAGCTGGAAACACCATATATTTT. Its translation is CASSGRTAGNTIYF.

This chain links TRBV11-2 with TRBJ1-4, with 8 bases lining up with TRBD1. V was pared by 5 bases and J by 11 bases, with 1 base of the junction left unmatched. Germline V gene data show CDR1 as SGHAT and CDR2 as FQNNGV. This CDR3 spans 11 amino acids. CDR3 nucleotide sequence: TGTGCCAGCAGCAGGACAGGGAAACTGTTTTTT. It translates to CASSRTGKLFF.

The J gene is TRBJ1-1, the V gene TRBV28; D ambiguous. This CDR3 has 16 residues. V was pared by 7 bases and J by 0 bases, with 18 bases between. Looked up from germline, CDR1 is MDHEN and CDR2 is SYDVKM. The CDR3 DNA sequence: TGTGCCAGCACCCCCCTGTTGTTTCGCCTGAACACTGAAGCTTTCTTT. Protein: CASTPLLFRLNTEAFF.

The rearrangement uses TRBV5-3 and TRBJ2-2; D gene unclear. TRBV5-3 is reported as an ORF; its role is uncertain. Trimming took off 8 bases at V and 6 bases at J, with 14 bases between the two ends. The CDR3 has 13 amino acids. CDR3 protein: CASSPEHSGELFF. CDR3 coding DNA: TGTGCCAGCAGCCCCGAGCATTCCGGGGAGCTGTTTTTT.

V gene TRBV27 combines with J gene TRBJ2-1; TRBD2 matches 9 bases. CDR3 length: 16 residues. Per germline, CDR1 MNHEY and CDR2 SMNVEV (reference sequence). Trimming took 3 bases from V and 9 from J; bases not matched to a gene: 12. DNA of the CDR3: TGTGCCAGCAGTTTCCTCCCTTTAGCGGGAGTCCGTGAGCAGTTCTTC. Its protein product is CASSFLPLAGVREQFF.

The chain employs TRBV21-1 and TRBJ2-7. TRBV21-1 is described as a pseudogene. The CDR3 is 15 amino acids. The CDR3 loop reads CASSKGSRPSYEQYF. In nucleotides, the CDR3 is TGTGCCAGCAGCAAAGGGTCCCGCCCCTCCTACGAGCAGTACTTC.

The V call is TRBV25-1, the J call TRBJ2-4; the match to TRBD1 covers 7 bases. J lost 4 bases, V lost 1 base, and 13 bases had no gene match. CDR1 is MGHDK, CDR2 SYGVNS, per germline. CDR3 length equals 18 residues. CDR3 DNA sequence: TGTGCCAGCAGTGAATCGCCGAAGGACAGGCCAGCGAAAAACATTCAGTACTTC. Its protein product is CASSESPKDRPAKNIQYF.

This chain uses TRBV30 with TRBJ2-5, with unresolved D. In germline, CDR1 is GTSNPN, CDR2 SVGIG (reference sequence). This CDR3 has 13 residues. Trimming took 2 bases from V and 2 from J, leaving 9 bases between them. The CDR3 sequence: CAWSITEQETQYF. The DNA of the CDR3 is TGTGCCTGGAGTATAACGGAACAAGAGACCCAGTACTTC.

This rearrangement joins TRBV6-6 to TRBJ2-7, with TRBD2 as a possible D gene (6 bases). Germline loops: CDR1 MNHNY, CDR2 SVGAGI (reference sequence). The CDR3 is 12 residues long. Trimming stripped 7 bases from V and 6 bases from J, with 13 bases between. CDR3 sequence: CASKGVAAEQYF. DNA for the CDR3: TGTGCCAGCAAGGGTGTAGCGGCCGAGCAGTACTTC.

The rearrangement links TRBV7-6 to TRBJ2-1; D tentatively fits TRBD1 or TRBD2 (6 bases each). This CDR3 comprises 15 residues. Trimming took 5 bases from V and 7 from J, leaving 18 bases between them. Per the germline V gene, CDR1 is SGHVS and CDR2 is FNYEAQ. For the CDR3, the DNA is TGTGCCAGCAGCCCGGAGGGGGTGGGGCTGAATGAGCAGTTCTTC. Its protein is CASSPEGVGLNEQFF.

The chain links TRBV5-5 to TRBJ2-5; 9 nucleotides line up with TRBD2. The length of the CDR3 is 16 residues. Germline CDR1 reads SGHKS; CDR2 reads YYEKEE (reference sequence). The V segment lost 1 base and the J segment 0 bases; nucleotides outside the gene matches: 4. The CDR3: CASSLQAGGYQETQYF. DNA for the CDR3: TGTGCCAGCAGCTTGCAAGCGGGAGGCTACCAAGAGACCCAGTACTTC.

Comment on this clone: This same CDR3 is encoded by further DNA sequences in the sample. The chain joins TRBV14 to TRBJ2-7, with unresolved D. CDR1 and CDR2 from the germline V gene are SGHDN and FVKESK. V lost 1 base and J lost 6, with 7 bases in between. This CDR3 has 12 residues. The DNA of the CDR3 is TGTGCCAGCAGCCAAGGGGGTCCCGAGCAGTACTTC. Translating gives CASSQGGPEQYF.

As DNA, the CDR3 is TGTGCCAGCAGCCCTCGGGTCTGGAACTACGAGCAGTACTTC. Its translation is CASSPRVWNYEQYF. The V call is TRBV11-2, the J call TRBJ2-7, with D unclear. V lost 5 bases to trimming and J lost 3 bases, with 14 bases between them. Germline lookup yields CDR1 SGHAT and CDR2 FQNNGV. The length of the CDR3 is 14 residues.

This clone was observed a handful of times. V gene TRBV7-9 combines with J gene TRBJ1-2, with D possibly TRBD1 on 6 matching bases. There are 12 residues in the CDR3. Germline V CDR1 and CDR2: SEHNR, FQNEAQ (reference sequence). Trimming took 1 base from V and 7 from J, leaving 7 bases between them. CDR3 bases: TGTGCCAGCAGCTTAGGGGGGCTTGGCTACACCTTC. Translating gives CASSLGGLGYTF.

This clone has a handful of counts. The rearrangement joins TRBV7-9 to TRBJ2-3; D perhaps matches TRBD2 (6 bases). Germline lookup yields CDR1 SEHNR and CDR2 FQNEAQ (reference sequence). CDR3 length: 15 residues. Trimming took off 8 bases at V and 5 bases at J, with 20 bases between the two ends. Here the CDR3 DNA reads TGTGCCAGCGAGGAGGGCGGTTGGGGGGAAGATACGCAGTATTTT. Translating gives CASEEGGWGEDTQYF.

The chain couples TRBV5-1 to TRBJ2-7; tentatively, D is TRBD1 or TRBD2 (5 bases each). V lost 4 bases to trimming and J lost 1 base, with 15 bases between them. The CDR3 is 15 residues long. Germline CDR1 is SGHRS and CDR2 is YFSETQ. The CDR3: CASSAGTEVSYEQYF. The CDR3 nucleotides are TGCGCCAGCAGCGCCGGGACGGAGGTTTCCTACGAGCAGTACTTC.

This sequence joins TRBV2 and TRBJ2-1; D tentatively reads TRBD1 or TRBD2 (6 bases each). The CDR3 contains 18 residues. CDR1 and CDR2 from the germline V gene are SNHLY and FYNNEI. Trimming took 5 bases from V and 4 from J, leaving 24 bases between them. CDR3 amino acids: CASSRSWWGAISYNEQFF. In DNA form, the CDR3 reads TGTGCCAGCAGTCGAAGTTGGTGGGGGGCCATCTCTTACAATGAGCAGTTCTTC.